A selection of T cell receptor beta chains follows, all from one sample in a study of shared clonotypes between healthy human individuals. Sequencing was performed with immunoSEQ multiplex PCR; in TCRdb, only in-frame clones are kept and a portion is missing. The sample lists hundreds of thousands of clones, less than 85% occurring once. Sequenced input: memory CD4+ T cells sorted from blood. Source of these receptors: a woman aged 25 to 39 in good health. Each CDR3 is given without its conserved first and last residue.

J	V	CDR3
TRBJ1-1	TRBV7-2	ASSPTGRVTEAF
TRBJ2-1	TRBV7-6	ASSSRGGPNEQF
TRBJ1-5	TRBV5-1	ASSLGQANQPQH
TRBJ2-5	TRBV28	ASRRQGAETQY
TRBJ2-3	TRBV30	AQRGLGADTQY
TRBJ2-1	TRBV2	ASTLLANYNEQF
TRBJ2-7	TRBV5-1	ASSLMGGLAGSYEQY
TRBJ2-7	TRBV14	ASSQVTDRGRVEQY
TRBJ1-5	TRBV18	ASSQGRTSNQPQH
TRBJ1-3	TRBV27	ASGTVAGTGNTIY
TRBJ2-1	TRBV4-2	ASSLDPSGTYNEQF
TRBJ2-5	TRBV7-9	ASSLGGQSQETQY
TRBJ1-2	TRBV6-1	ASSMDRADYGYT
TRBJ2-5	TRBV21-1	ASDQETQY
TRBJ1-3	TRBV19	ASTTQGAQGNTIY